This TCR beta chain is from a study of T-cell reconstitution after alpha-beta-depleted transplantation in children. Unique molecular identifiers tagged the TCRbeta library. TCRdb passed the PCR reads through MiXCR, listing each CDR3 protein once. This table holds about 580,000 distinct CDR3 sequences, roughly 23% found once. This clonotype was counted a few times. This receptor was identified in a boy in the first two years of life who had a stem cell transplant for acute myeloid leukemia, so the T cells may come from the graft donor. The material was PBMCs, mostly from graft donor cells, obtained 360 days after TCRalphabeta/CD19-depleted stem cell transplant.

As DNA, the CDR3 is TGCAGTGCCCAACTAGCGGGGGGGCGACATGAGCAGTTCTTC. Its protein product is CSAQLAGGRHEQFF. The gene calls are TRBV20-1 and TRBJ2-1, with 13 bases identical to TRBD2. Germline CDR1 DFQATT, CDR2 SNEGSKA (reference sequence). The CDR3 sequence is 14 residues long. V was pared by 6 bases and J by 8 bases, with 7 bases of the junction left unmatched.